This T cell receptor beta chain was recovered during a study of T cell responses to AZD1222 COVID-19 vaccine (dated by TCRdb to the early 2020s). For the wider study: AZD1222 recipients given second doses at about 4 weeks or at about 12 weeks were pooled, since spike-specific TCR depth and breadth were not found to differ between the two schedules. A total of under 250 trial participants underwent TCR sequencing, of whom more than 200 had received two doses of AZD1222 and some 26 had received two doses of the MenACWY control vaccine. Enrollment into the trials was organized by age into subgroups of 18-55, 56-69 and 70-plus years, and those subgroups contained roughly 150, 30 and 60 TCR-sequenced participants, respectively. General findings and caveats noted by the study authors: Epitopes outside the regions mutated in the B.1.351 and B.1.1.7 variants were reportedly recognized by nearly half of the unique spike-specific TCRs. The vaccine-associated CD4 TCRs covered the entire spike protein, and the dominant responses fell in regions 160-218 and 743-854. A significant rise in spike-specific TCR breadth and depth was observed after two AZD1222 doses relative to day 0 and relative to MenACWY recipients. Conclusions about previously exposed vaccinees are limited, since just six or seven AZD1222 recipients were seropositive for SARS-CoV-2 at baseline. Most participants were white British and females outnumbered males, and the authors suggested that clonal diversity may have been underestimated. Because no day 14 peak-response samples were available, repertoires were characterized only after the peak T cell response. The 56-69-year group was small, and its depth increase did not reach significance, likely because of low power.

The CDR3 measures 16 amino acids from cysteine to phenylalanine. Solely the CDR3 DNA is kept, with 48 bases framed from the first base. V is cut by 0 bases and J by 0 bases, and the space between the germline ends is 11 bases. CDR1 and CDR2 were assigned from the germline V gene as MGHRA and YSYEKL. Interpreted using the paper, the time point label stands for: baseline before first vaccination. Vaccinee samples came from UK trials COV001 and COV002, including a single-blind randomized controlled phase 2/3 trial of AZD1222 (ChAdOx1 nCoV-19) in healthy adults. For TCRbeta chain sequencing, PBMC samples from trial participants were taken at day 0 and at day 28 after the second dose. Comments on this clone: Its antigen is still unknown. The sample holds no much larger clone one base away, and base qualities are not on file.

The CDR3 regions of human TCRbeta chains were analyzed by immunosequencing. Per the authors' processing: TCRs in the repertoires were matched against a reference library of SARS-CoV-2-specific TCRs that had been generated with the MIRA antigen-specificity platform. Breadth meant the fraction of unique TCRs that were SARS-CoV-2-associated, whereas depth meant the fraction of total T cells that were SARS-CoV-2-associated. Using the MIRA data, every spike-specific TCR was mapped to the spike region that the TCR reacted to and assigned to either a CD4 or a CD8 class. Log10-transformed breadth and depth values were compared by one-way ANOVA with Sidak's multiple comparisons tests. The source is immuneACCESS, and TCRdb retained only in-frame sequences with V and J called. Part of the clones is not carried over; for the studies checked, unresolved V genes explain less than half of this, and the remainder is unexplained. Clonal size and the V and J genes are those of that table, whereas D and trimming came from the DNA. The sample table holds more than 85,000 clones, of which about 87% were seen once. 1.6% of the sample comes from the top ten.

The sequence was collected from an adult in good health. The chain is assembled from TRBV4-1 and TRBJ1-2; 6 matching bases give a weak D call of TRBD1. This sample comprised peripheral blood, obtained on day 0 of AZD1222 vaccination. CDR3 protein: CASSQDWTEANYGYTF. In nucleotide form, the sequence is TGCGCCAGCAGCCAAGATTGGACAGAAGCTAACTATGGCTACACCTTC.